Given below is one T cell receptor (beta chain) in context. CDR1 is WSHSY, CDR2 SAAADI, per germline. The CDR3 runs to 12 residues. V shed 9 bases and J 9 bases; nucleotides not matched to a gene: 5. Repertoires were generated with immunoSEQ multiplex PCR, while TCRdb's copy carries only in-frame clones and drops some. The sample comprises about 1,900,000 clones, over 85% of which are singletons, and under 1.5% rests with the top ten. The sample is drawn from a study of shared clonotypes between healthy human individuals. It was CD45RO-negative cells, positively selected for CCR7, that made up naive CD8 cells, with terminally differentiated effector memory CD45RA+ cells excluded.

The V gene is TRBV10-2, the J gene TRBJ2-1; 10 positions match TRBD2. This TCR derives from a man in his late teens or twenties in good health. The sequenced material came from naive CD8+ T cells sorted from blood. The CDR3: CASRGTSVEQFF. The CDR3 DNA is TGCGCCAGTAGGGGGACTAGCGTTGAGCAGTTCTTC.